The 23 T cell receptor beta chains below all came from one sample that was sequenced in a study of blood T cell repertoires in COVID-19. Assay used: immunoSEQ multiplex PCR; TCRdb lists only in-frame clones, some missing. The data hold over 70,000 clones, with roughly 84% observed a single time. Sequenced input: peripheral blood. Every receptor here comes from a man between 60 and 75 years old with COVID-19, enrolled during active disease.

The rearrangement uses TRBV2 and TRBJ1-4, with a possible D match to TRBD1 (6 bases). V was pared by 7 bases and J by 0 bases, with 21 bases between. The CDR3 has 18 amino acids. CDR1 SNHLY and CDR2 FYNNEI come from the germline V gene. CDR3 sequence (DNA): TGTGCCAGCACCGAAGGTTTTGGGGACACAGCAACTAATGAAAAACTGTTTTTT. Translating gives CASTEGFGDTATNEKLFF.

DNA for the CDR3: TGTGCCAGCAGCCCAGACAGGCTCCTTAGTTCACCCCTCCACTTT. It is translated as CASSPDRLLSSPLHF. The gene calls are TRBV7-9 and TRBJ1-6, with D possibly being TRBD1 (6 bases). V lost 5 bases, J lost 9 bases, and 17 bases lay in between. The CDR3 runs to 15 residues. The germline V gene encodes CDR1 SEHNR and CDR2 FQNEAQ (reference sequence).

V gene TRBV30 combines with J gene TRBJ1-1, with a tentative D call TRBD1 (6 bases). Germline V lookup: CDR1 GTSNPN, CDR2 SVGIG (reference sequence). There are 11 residues in the CDR3. Trimming cost V 8 bases and J 5 bases, with 12 bases left between them. The CDR3 spells CAGTGITEAFF. The CDR3 nucleotides read TGTGCCGGCACAGGGATTACTGAAGCTTTCTTT.

The J gene is TRBJ2-1, the V gene TRBV5-1, with D tentatively TRBD2 (5 bases). V was shortened by 4 bases and J by 8 bases, with 10 bases between the two germline ends. In germline, CDR1 is SGHRS, CDR2 YFSETQ. The CDR3 loop spans 12 amino acids. The CDR3 DNA sequence: TGCGCCAGCAGCATGAGGGCCGATGAGCAGTTCTTC. This codes for CASSMRADEQFF.

A few counts support this clone. The chain uses TRBV5-5 and TRBJ1-5, with TRBD1 matching over 9 bases. This CDR3 spans 14 amino acids. Germline values: CDR1 SGHKS, CDR2 YYEKEE (reference sequence). V trimming: 4 bases; J trimming: 4 bases; junction bases outside the gene matches: 3. The CDR3 DNA is TGTGCCAGCAGCAAAGACAGGGGGAATCAGCCCCAGCATTTT. Translated: CASSKDRGNQPQHF.

The chain recombines TRBV2 with TRBJ1-5; 9 nucleotides line up with TRBD1. V lost 6 bases and J lost 7; bases outside the gene matches: 10. CDR3 size: 15 residues. In germline, CDR1 is SNHLY, CDR2 FYNNEI. The CDR3 protein is CASSPTGGAGQPQHF. The CDR3 bases are TGTGCCAGCAGCCCTACAGGGGGCGCCGGGCAGCCCCAGCATTTT.

This chain joins TRBV4-1 and TRBJ2-2, with D perhaps TRBD2 (6 bases). The CDR3 is 15 residues long. Trimming took off 2 bases at V and 3 bases at J, with 10 bases between the two ends. Germline V gene sequence: CDR1 MGHRA, CDR2 YSYEKL. DNA for the CDR3: TGCGCCAGCAGCCAACCTGGGACTTACACCGGGGAGCTGTTTTTT. It translates to CASSQPGTYTGELFF.

The DNA of the CDR3 is TGTGCCAGCAGCTCCTGGACTAGCGGGACAAGCACAGATACGCAGTATTTT. Amino acid sequence: CASSSWTSGTSTDTQYF. The rearrangement links TRBV11-2 to TRBJ2-3, with 12 positions matching TRBD2. Looked up from germline, CDR1 is SGHAT and CDR2 is FQNNGV. The CDR3 is 17 amino acids. J lost 0 bases, V lost 4 bases, and 5 bases had no gene match.

In its sample, this clone was seen once. This chain joins TRBV10-2 and TRBJ2-1, with D possibly matching TRBD1 (6 bases). This CDR3 contains 14 residues. Germline-derived CDR1 and CDR2 are WSHSY and SAAADI. Trimming removed 7 bases at V and 3 bases at J, with 13 bases between. The chain's CDR3 is CASKSDSHYNEQFF. The CDR3 DNA reads TGCGCCAGCAAGTCGGACAGCCACTACAATGAGCAGTTCTTC.

The chain carries TRBV2 and TRBJ2-1; 9 nucleotides match TRBD2. The V gene's germline CDR1 is SNHLY and CDR2 FYNNEI. The CDR3 extends over 15 amino acids. The J segment lost 3 bases and the V segment lost 8 bases, leaving 8 bases of the junction unmatched. CDR3 sequence (DNA): TGTGCCAGCGTGGAGACTAGCGGAATCTACAATGAGCAGTTCTTC. This translates into CASVETSGIYNEQFF.

This sequence joins TRBV7-3 and TRBJ1-1; 9 bases map to TRBD1. The germline gives CDR1 SGHTA, CDR2 FQGTGA. Germline trimming cut 1 base from V and 1 base from J; bases unmatched to any gene: 10. The CDR3 runs to 18 residues. CDR3 DNA: TGTGCCAGCAGCTTAATGTTGATAGACAGGGGGAAGAACACTGAAGCTTTCTTT. This encodes CASSLMLIDRGKNTEAFF.

The chain recombines TRBV6-5 with TRBJ2-3; the D is unclear. In germline, CDR1 is MNHEY, CDR2 SVGAGI. With 8 bases removed from V and 7 bases from J, the gap between germline ends came to 16 bases. The CDR3 covers 13 residues. CDR3 in amino acids: CASAQEVSYTQYF. For the CDR3, the DNA is TGTGCCAGCGCTCAAGAAGTGAGTTATACGCAGTATTTT.

This chain joins TRBV28 and TRBJ1-2; D unresolved. Trimming took 5 bases from V and 8 from J, leaving 12 bases between them. This CDR3 spans 12 amino acids. CDR1 and CDR2 from the germline V gene are MDHEN and SYDVKM. The CDR3 region is CASSPTTGGYTF. The CDR3 DNA is TGTGCCAGCAGTCCCACCACGGGGGGCTACACCTTC.

This clone occurred a few times. DNA of the CDR3: TGTGCCAGCAGTTACTCGATCAGGGGGACAGGGCTCCCAGATACGCAGTATTTT. This gives the protein CASSYSIRGTGLPDTQYF. The genes are TRBV6-2 or TRBV6-3 and TRBJ2-3; TRBD1 matches 9 bases. V was clipped by 0 bases and J by 4 bases; unmatched bases: 11. Germline loops: CDR1 MNHEY, CDR2 SVGEGT. The CDR3 length is 18 residues.

This sequence joins TRBV5-1 and TRBJ1-2; TRBD1 matches at 7 bases. Germline loops: CDR1 SGHRS, CDR2 YFSETQ. With 5 bases clipped from V and 3 bases from J, the junction kept 7 bases outside the gene matches. CDR3 length equals 14 residues. In DNA form, the CDR3 reads TGCGCCAGCAGAATCTCCGGACAGGACTATGGCTACACCTTC. Amino acids: CASRISGQDYGYTF.

V gene TRBV27 combines with J gene TRBJ1-2, with D tentatively TRBD1 (5 bases). In germline, CDR1 is MNHEY, CDR2 SMNVEV (reference sequence). Trimming shortened V by 5 bases and J by 8 bases, and 18 bases separated the two germline ends. The CDR3 has 14 residues. DNA for the CDR3: TGTGCCAGCAGTGCCAATAGGGGCTCCGGGGGCTACACCTTC. Protein sequence: CASSANRGSGGYTF.

The genes are TRBV7-2 and TRBJ2-1, with D uncertain. This CDR3 has 14 residues. Germline V gene sequence: CDR1 SGHTA, CDR2 FQGNSA. V shed 1 base and J shed 5 bases, with 9 bases lying between them. CDR3 amino acids: CASSLGPEDNEQFF. DNA of the CDR3: TGTGCCAGCAGCTTAGGGCCAGAGGACAATGAGCAGTTCTTC.

CDR3 in DNA: TGCGCCAGCAGTTCTAGCGGGGCCACCTACAATGAGCAGTTCTTC. Its protein product is CASSSSGATYNEQFF. The chain joins TRBV5-1 to TRBJ2-1; 9 nucleotides line up with TRBD2. The CDR3 loop spans 15 amino acids. The V and J ends lost 5 bases and 2 bases, in that order; junction bases with no gene match: 5. Germline CDR1 reads SGHRS; CDR2 reads YFSETQ.

The chain uses TRBV7-2 and TRBJ1-1, with D possibly matching TRBD1 (5 bases). Trimming removed 6 bases from V and 0 bases from J, with 14 bases in between. This CDR3 has 15 residues. The germline gives CDR1 SGHTA, CDR2 FQGNSA. The CDR3 protein is CASSLRDRLNTEAFF. For the CDR3, the DNA is TGTGCCAGCAGTCTCAGAGACAGATTGAACACTGAAGCTTTCTTT.

There are a few counts of this clone. This CDR3 is CASSPRTGSQETQYF. The CDR3 DNA reads TGTGCCAGTAGTCCTCGGACAGGCTCCCAAGAGACCCAGTACTTC. The chain couples TRBV19 to TRBJ2-5; TRBD1 agrees at 7 bases. Germline V gene data show CDR1 as LNHDA and CDR2 as SQIVND (reference sequence). The CDR3 consists of 15 residues. The V gene end was trimmed by 5 bases and the J gene end by 1 base; junction bases not matched to a gene: 7.

This sequence joins TRBV11-3 and TRBJ2-1; a possible D gene is TRBD2 (5 bases). V was pared by 0 bases and J by 3 bases, with 15 bases between. This CDR3 has 17 amino acids. Per germline, CDR1 SGHNT and CDR2 YENEEA. The CDR3 loop is CASSLDSPIRGYNEQFF. The CDR3 DNA reads TGTGCCAGCAGCTTAGATTCTCCTATCCGGGGCTACAATGAGCAGTTCTTC.

The chain carries TRBV9 and TRBJ1-6, with D perhaps TRBD1 (6 bases). Germline CDR1 and CDR2: SGDLS and YYNGEE. V was clipped by 0 bases and J by 5 bases, with 9 bases between them. This CDR3 contains 15 residues. The CDR3 nucleotides are TGTGCCAGCAGCGTAGGGGGACAAGATAATTCACCCCTCCACTTT. This sequence encodes CASSVGGQDNSPLHF.

V gene TRBV23-1 combines with J gene TRBJ2-7; tentative D call: TRBD2 (6 bases). TRBV23-1 carries the ORF label, with uncertain function. V was trimmed by 2 bases and J by 12 bases, leaving 20 bases between them. The CDR3 loop spans 14 amino acids. In nucleotides, the CDR3 is TGCGCCAGCAGTCAACCAAGACAACCGGGAGAGGGGTACTTC. Amino acids: CASSQPRQPGEGYF.